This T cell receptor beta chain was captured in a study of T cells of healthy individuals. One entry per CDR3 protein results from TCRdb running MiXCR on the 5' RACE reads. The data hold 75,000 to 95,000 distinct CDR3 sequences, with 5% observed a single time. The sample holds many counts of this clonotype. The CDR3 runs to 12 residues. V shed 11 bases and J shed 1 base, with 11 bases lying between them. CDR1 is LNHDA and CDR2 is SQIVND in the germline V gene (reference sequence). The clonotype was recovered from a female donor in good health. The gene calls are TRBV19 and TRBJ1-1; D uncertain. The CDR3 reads CASRAGNTEAFF. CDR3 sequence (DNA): TGTGCCTCTAGGGCAGGGAACACTGAAGCTTTCTTT. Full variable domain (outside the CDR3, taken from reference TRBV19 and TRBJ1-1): DGGITQSPKYLFRKEGQNVTLSCEQNLNHDAMYWYRQDPGQGLRLIYYSQIVNDFQKGDIAEGYSVSREKKESFPLTVTSAQKNPTAFYLCASRAGNTEAFFGQGTRLTVV.